These T cell receptor beta chains were read from a single sample in a study of blood T cell repertoires in COVID-19. Here immunoSEQ multiplex PCR was the method, and the copy in TCRdb shows in-frame clones only, minus some. This sample has 190,000 or so clones, with approximately 86% found just once. The sequencing sample was made of peripheral blood. The source of these receptors is a man in his forties with active or convalescent COVID-19. The CDR3 runs from the conserved cysteine through the conserved F or W. Each record gives: V gene, D gene, J gene, CDR3 protein. The D gene is left open where the match is weak.

TRBV28	TRBD1	TRBJ1-5	CASNLQGGNQPQHF
TRBV5-4	TRBD1	TRBJ2-3	CASSSQGARPDTQYF
TRBV12-5	.	TRBJ2-2	CASGRRQKSSNTGELFF
TRBV18	.	TRBJ1-1	CASVGQGGTEAFF
TRBV6-2/TRBV6-3	.	TRBJ1-6	CASSYSETLNSPLHF
TRBV24-1	TRBD1	TRBJ1-5	CATSDTGTGHQPQHF
TRBV6-2/TRBV6-3	.	TRBJ2-1	CASSYSFHSYNEQFF
TRBV6-5	TRBD2	TRBJ2-5	CATRSDSGGETQYF
TRBV4-1	.	TRBJ1-2	CASSQVPGNYGYTF
TRBV4-1	TRBD1	TRBJ1-1	CASSRSGQVNTEAFF
TRBV29-1	.	TRBJ2-2	CSVEEETPNTGELFF
TRBV6-2/TRBV6-3	TRBD1	TRBJ2-7	CASCRDSLYEQYF
TRBV28	TRBD1	TRBJ1-5	CASSLPGTGSTQPQHF
TRBV4-2	.	TRBJ1-2	CASSQVTGNGYTF
TRBV7-2	.	TRBJ1-1	CASSLAGGAEAFF
TRBV6-5	TRBD2	TRBJ2-3	CASSYSGGAGPDTQYF
TRBV30	TRBD1	TRBJ1-5	CAWSAGGRGDQPQHF
TRBV14	TRBD2	TRBJ2-2	CASSPFRLAGARNTGELFF
TRBV6-6	.	TRBJ1-6	CASAPPHRPNSPLHF
TRBV13	TRBD1	TRBJ2-7	CASSLVGQGFHEQYF
TRBV14	TRBD2	TRBJ2-1	CASSQKAGLVFNEQFF
TRBV6-5	.	TRBJ1-5	CASRPKAGFQPQHF
TRBV10-3	.	TRBJ2-7	CAISQGPEAYEQYF
TRBV5-1	.	TRBJ1-1	CASSLVPRRGDTEAFF
TRBV19	TRBD1	TRBJ1-1	CASNPGPGQAIMNTEAFF
TRBV12-5	TRBD2	TRBJ2-1	CASGLTLAGDYNEQFF
TRBV3-1/TRBV3-2	.	TRBJ1-1	CASSSRKQGRDTEAFF
TRBV11-2	.	TRBJ1-5	CASSLDLNQPQHF
TRBV28	TRBD1	TRBJ2-1	CASSTGTGQNEQFF
TRBV12-3/TRBV12-4	.	TRBJ1-2	CASSSDRTLSYTF
TRBV7-6	TRBD1	TRBJ1-2	CASSLGGQSNYGYTF
TRBV5-1	.	TRBJ2-3	CASNDDYPGTDTQYF
TRBV3-1/TRBV3-2	TRBD1	TRBJ1-2	CASSLDRGNNYGYTF
TRBV14	.	TRBJ1-4	CASSPVGVGEKLFF
TRBV24-1	TRBD1	TRBJ1-5	CATSEQTTGGRSNQPQHF
TRBV9	TRBD2	TRBJ2-3	CASTLAGGSTDTQYF
TRBV2	TRBD1	TRBJ1-6	CASIQEEAGGAPLHF
TRBV2	TRBD1	TRBJ1-5	CASEPGQGPYQPQHF
TRBV6-5	.	TRBJ2-7	CASSYSGQYYEQYF
TRBV9	TRBD1	TRBJ1-1	CASSPGRDRVDTEAFF
TRBV7-9	TRBD2	TRBJ2-5	CASSFLAGVQETQYF
TRBV6-5	.	TRBJ2-5	CASSYFREETQYF
TRBV2	TRBD2	TRBJ2-3	CASSILAGGSDTQYF
TRBV18	TRBD1	TRBJ1-4	CASSLSGTENEKLFF
TRBV24-1	TRBD2	TRBJ2-1	CATSDPRLAGGSYEQFF
TRBV7-9	TRBD1	TRBJ1-2	CASSLDRAYGYTF